This TCR beta chain derives from a study of metastatic and nonmetastatic thyroid tumors. V dropped 3 bases and J dropped 0 bases, with 11 bases sitting between them. Germline CDR1 is MGHRA and CDR2 is YSYEKL. The CDR3 consists of 15 residues. TCRdb redid the clone calls on the PCR reads using MiXCR. The sample includes roughly 13,000 clones, less than 35% of them seen just once. This clone is categorized as medium-sized. Ahead of thyroid surgery, no patient had received treatment of any kind. V gene TRBV4-1 combines with J gene TRBJ1-1, with D maybe TRBD1 (6 bases). The sample comprised tumor tissue. The TCR sequence derives from a female donor with papillary thyroid cancer or a benign thyroid nodule (not recorded which). Some clones in this sample may be carry-over from other donors' samples. The CDR3 sequence is CASSQSRDMNTEAFF. CDR3 in DNA: TGCGCCAGCAGCCAGTCCAGGGACATGAACACTGAAGCTTTCTTT.